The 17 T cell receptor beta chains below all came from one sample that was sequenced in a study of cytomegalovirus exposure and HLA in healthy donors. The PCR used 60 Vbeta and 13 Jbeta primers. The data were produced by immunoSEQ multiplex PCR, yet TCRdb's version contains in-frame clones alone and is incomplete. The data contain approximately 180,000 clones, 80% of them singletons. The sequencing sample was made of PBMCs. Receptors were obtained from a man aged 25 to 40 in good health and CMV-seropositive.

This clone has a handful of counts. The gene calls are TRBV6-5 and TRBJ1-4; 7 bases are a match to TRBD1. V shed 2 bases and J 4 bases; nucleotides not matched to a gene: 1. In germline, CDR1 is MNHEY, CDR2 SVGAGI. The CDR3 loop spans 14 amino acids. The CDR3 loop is CASSYGTVNEKLFF. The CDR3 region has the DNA TGTGCCAGCAGTTACGGGACAGTTAATGAAAAACTGTTTTTT.

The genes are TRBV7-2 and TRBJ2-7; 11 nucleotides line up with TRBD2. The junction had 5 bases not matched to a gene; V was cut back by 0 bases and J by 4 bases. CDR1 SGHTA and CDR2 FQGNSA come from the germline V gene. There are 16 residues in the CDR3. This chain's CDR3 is CASSLAVAGGRYEQYF. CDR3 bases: TGTGCCAGCAGCTTAGCCGTAGCGGGAGGGCGATACGAGCAGTACTTC.

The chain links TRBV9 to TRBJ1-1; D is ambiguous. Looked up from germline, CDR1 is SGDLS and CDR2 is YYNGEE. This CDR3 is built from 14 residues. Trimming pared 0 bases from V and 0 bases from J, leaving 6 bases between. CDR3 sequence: CASSVGSLNTEAFF. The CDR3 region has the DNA TGTGCCAGCAGCGTAGGCAGTTTGAACACTGAAGCTTTCTTT.

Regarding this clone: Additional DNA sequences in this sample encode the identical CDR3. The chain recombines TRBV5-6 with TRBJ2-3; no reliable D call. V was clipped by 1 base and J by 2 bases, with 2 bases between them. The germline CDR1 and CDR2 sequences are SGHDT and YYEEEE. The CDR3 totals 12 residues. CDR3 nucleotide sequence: TGTGCCAGCAGCTTGCTCACAGATACGCAGTATTTT. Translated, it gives CASSLLTDTQYF.

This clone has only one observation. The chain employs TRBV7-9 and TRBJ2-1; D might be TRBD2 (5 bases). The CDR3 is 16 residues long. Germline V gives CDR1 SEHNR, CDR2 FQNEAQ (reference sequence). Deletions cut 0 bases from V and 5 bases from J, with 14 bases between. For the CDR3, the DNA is TGTGCCAGCAGCTTAGCCCAAGCGGCAGAGCACAATGAGCAGTTCTTC. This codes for CASSLAQAAEHNEQFF.

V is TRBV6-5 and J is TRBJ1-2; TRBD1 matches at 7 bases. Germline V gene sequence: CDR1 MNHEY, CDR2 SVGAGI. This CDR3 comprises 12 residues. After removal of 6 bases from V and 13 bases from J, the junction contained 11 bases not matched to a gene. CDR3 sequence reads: CASRERQGKSTF. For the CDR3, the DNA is TGTGCCAGCAGGGAGAGACAGGGTAAAAGCACCTTC.

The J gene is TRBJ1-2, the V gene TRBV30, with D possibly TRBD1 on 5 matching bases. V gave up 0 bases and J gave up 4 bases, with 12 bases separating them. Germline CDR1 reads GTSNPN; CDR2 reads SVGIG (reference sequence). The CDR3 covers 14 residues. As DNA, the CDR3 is TGTGCCTGGAGTGTACTGGGGGGAGGCTATGGCTACACCTTC. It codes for CAWSVLGGGYGYTF.

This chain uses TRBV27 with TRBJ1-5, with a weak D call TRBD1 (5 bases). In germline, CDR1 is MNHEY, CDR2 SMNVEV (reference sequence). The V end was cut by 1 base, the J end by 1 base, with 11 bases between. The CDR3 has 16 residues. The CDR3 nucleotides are TGTGCCAGCAGTTTATTGGGAGGGGCAAGCAATCAGCCCCAGCATTTT. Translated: CASSLLGGASNQPQHF.

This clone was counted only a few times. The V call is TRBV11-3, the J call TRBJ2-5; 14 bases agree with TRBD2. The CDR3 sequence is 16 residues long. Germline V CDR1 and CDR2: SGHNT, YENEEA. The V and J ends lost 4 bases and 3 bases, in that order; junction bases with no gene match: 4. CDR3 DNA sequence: TGTGCCAGCAGCTCAGAGACTAGCGGGGGGGAAGAGACCCAGTACTTC. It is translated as CASSSETSGGEETQYF.

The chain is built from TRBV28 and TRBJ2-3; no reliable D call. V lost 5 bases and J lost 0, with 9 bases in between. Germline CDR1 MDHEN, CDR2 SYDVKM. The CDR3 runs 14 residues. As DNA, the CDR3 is TGTGCCAGCAGTGGTCCTATGAGCACAGATACGCAGTATTTT. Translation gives CASSGPMSTDTQYF.

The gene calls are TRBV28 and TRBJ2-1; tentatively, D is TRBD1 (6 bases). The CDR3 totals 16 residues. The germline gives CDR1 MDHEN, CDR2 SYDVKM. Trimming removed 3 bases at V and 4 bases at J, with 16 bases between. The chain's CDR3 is CASSFGQGTRYNEQFF. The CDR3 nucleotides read TGTGCCAGCAGTTTTGGGCAGGGGACGCGATACAATGAGCAGTTCTTC.

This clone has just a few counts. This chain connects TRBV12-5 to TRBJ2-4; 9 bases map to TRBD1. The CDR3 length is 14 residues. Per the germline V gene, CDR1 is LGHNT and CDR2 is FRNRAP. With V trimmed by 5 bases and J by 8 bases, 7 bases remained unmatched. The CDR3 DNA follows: TGTGCTAGTGGTCAATCGGGACAGGGAGACATTCAGTACTTC. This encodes CASGQSGQGDIQYF.

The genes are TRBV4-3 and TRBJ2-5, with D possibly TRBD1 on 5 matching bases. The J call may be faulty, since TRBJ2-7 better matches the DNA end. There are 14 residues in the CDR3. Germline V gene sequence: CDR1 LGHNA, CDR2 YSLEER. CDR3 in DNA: TGCGCCAGCAGCCGCGCCAGGGCCTCCTACGAGCAGTACTTC. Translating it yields CASSRARASYEQYF.

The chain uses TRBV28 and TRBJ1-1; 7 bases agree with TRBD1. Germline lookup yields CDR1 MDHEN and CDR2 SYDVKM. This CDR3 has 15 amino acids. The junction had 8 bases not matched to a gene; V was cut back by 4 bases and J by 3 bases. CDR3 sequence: CASSSRQGRYTEAFF. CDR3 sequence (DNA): TGTGCCAGCAGTTCCCGACAGGGTAGGTACACTGAAGCTTTCTTT.

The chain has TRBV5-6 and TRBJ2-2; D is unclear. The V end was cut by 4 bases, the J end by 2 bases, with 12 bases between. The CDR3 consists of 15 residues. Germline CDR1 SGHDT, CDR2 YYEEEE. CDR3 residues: CASSTQRANTGELFF. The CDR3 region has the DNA TGTGCCAGCAGCACACAGAGAGCCAACACCGGGGAGCTGTTTTTT.

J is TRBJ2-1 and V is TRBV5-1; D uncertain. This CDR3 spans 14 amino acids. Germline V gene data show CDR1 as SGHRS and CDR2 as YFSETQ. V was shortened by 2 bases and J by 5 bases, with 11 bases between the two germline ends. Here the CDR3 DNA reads TGCGCCAGCAGCTTACCTTTAGGAGACAATGAGCAGTTCTTC. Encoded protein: CASSLPLGDNEQFF.

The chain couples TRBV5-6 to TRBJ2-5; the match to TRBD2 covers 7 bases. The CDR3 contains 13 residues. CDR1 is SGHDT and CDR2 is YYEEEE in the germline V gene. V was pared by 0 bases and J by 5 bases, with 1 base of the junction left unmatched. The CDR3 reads CASSLGTRETQYF. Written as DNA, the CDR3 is TGTGCCAGCAGCTTGGGGACTAGGGAGACCCAGTACTTC.